The 26 T cell receptor beta chains listed next were all sequenced from one sample in a study of T cells in Graves' hyperthyroidism and ophthalmopathy. The TCR beta CDR3 regions underwent amplification using RNA transcripts as the source. HTBI primers were employed in a first-round RT-PCR of the TCR CDR3. MiXCR, run by TCRdb on the multiplex PCR reads, gives a single entry per CDR3 protein. The sample has under 450,000 distinct CDR3 sequences; around 14% are singletons. Specimen: blood. These receptors were collected from a woman younger than 30 with Graves' hyperthyroidism.

This clonotype was counted between two and nine times. V and J are TRBV9 and TRBJ2-1; 10 nucleotides line up with TRBD2. CDR3 size: 22 residues. Germline trimming cut 0 bases from V and 0 bases from J; bases unmatched to any gene: 18. Germline CDR1 reads SGDLS; CDR2 reads YYNGEE. This CDR3 is CASSVVPPGRLAGLGSYNEQFF. DNA for the CDR3: TGTGCCAGCAGCGTAGTACCTCCGGGACGACTAGCGGGCCTGGGCTCCTACAATGAGCAGTTCTTC. Using reference TRBV9 and TRBJ2-1 for the parts outside the CDR3, the full variable domain is DSGVTQTPKHLITATGQRVTLRCSPRSGDLSVYWYQQSLDQGLQFLIQYYNGEERAKGNILERFSAQQFPDLHSELNLSSLELGDSALYFCASSVVPPGRLAGLGSYNEQFFGPGTRLTVL.

This clonotype was picked up many times. The chain joins TRBV18 to TRBJ2-5; 13 bases are a match to TRBD2. CDR3 size: 15 residues. Unmatched junction bases numbered 10, after V lost 2 bases and J lost 13 bases. The germline CDR1 and CDR2 sequences are KGHSH and LQKENI. The CDR3 DNA reads as TGTGCCAGCTCACCAACGGGGACTAGCGGGAAGTGGTCGTACTTC. This encodes CASSPTGTSGKWSYF.

This clonotype was counted at least ten times. The chain uses TRBV28 and TRBJ1-1; tentative D call: TRBD1 (5 bases). The CDR3 runs to 14 residues. Germline CDR1 MDHEN, CDR2 SYDVKM. Trimming removed 2 bases at V and 7 bases at J, with 14 bases between. The CDR3, as DNA: TGTGCCAGCAGTTTAACTCAGGGAATGATTGAAGCTTTCTTT. Protein: CASSLTQGMIEAFF.

The V gene is TRBV3-1, the J gene TRBJ2-2; D is ambiguous. V was cut by 4 bases and J by 7 bases, with 7 bases left in between. Germline-derived CDR1 and CDR2 are LGHDT and YNNKEL (reference sequence). The CDR3 has 12 amino acids. This CDR3 reads CASSLEGGELFF. Here the CDR3 DNA reads TGTGCCAGCAGCCTAGAAGGCGGGGAGCTGTTTTTT.

In its sample, this clonotype was seen many times. V is TRBV10-3 and J is TRBJ1-2; D gene ambiguous. The CDR3 is 13 residues long. V lost 2 bases and J 2 bases, leaving 6 bases between the germline ends. Germline V gene lookup returns CDR1 ENHRY and CDR2 SYGVKD. The CDR3 nucleotides read TGTGCCATCAGTGAGAAGGGCAACTATGGCTACACCTTC. Its protein product is CAISEKGNYGYTF.

This clonotype was picked up a small number of times. Here the CDR3 DNA reads TGTGCCAGCAGCCTAGACGGGATTGAGAATGGCTACACCTTC. This gives the protein CASSLDGIENGYTF. This rearrangement joins TRBV12-3 or TRBV12-4 to TRBJ1-2; D not certain. Trimming took 6 bases from V and 6 from J, leaving 17 bases between them. CDR3 length: 14 amino acids.

This clonotype was seen many times. V gene TRBV5-5 combines with J gene TRBJ2-1, with 7 bases aligning to TRBD1. V lost 4 bases, J lost 0 bases, and 7 bases stayed unmatched. The CDR3 loop spans 16 amino acids. CDR1 and CDR2 from the germline V gene are SGHKS and YYEKEE (reference sequence). In nucleotides, the CDR3 is TGTGCCAGCAGCCTGGACAGGCTAAGCTCCTACAATGAGCAGTTCTTC. Translating it yields CASSLDRLSSYNEQFF.

This clonotype was observed many times. The rearrangement uses TRBV20-1 and TRBJ1-5, with D possibly matching TRBD1 (5 bases). The CDR3 is 15 residues long. V was shortened by 2 bases and J by 6 bases, with 17 bases between the two germline ends. CDR1 and CDR2 (germline): DFQATT, SNEGSKA (reference sequence). The CDR3 coding sequence is TGCAGTGCTAGATCTACAGGTTTTAGGCGTCAGCCCCAGCATTTT. Protein sequence: CSARSTGFRRQPQHF.

This clonotype was recorded at least ten times. The chain couples TRBV20-1 to TRBJ1-1, with D maybe TRBD1 (6 bases). The CDR3 length is 13 residues. Per the germline V gene, CDR1 is DFQATT and CDR2 is SNEGSKA (reference sequence). The V end was cut by 6 bases, the J end by 3 bases, with 14 bases between. The CDR3 DNA follows: TGCAGTGCAGTACAGGGAGGGGACACTGAAGCTTTCTTT. As protein: CSAVQGGDTEAFF.

With respect to this clonotype: A much larger clone sits a single nucleotide away, making a read error possible. This chain uses TRBV11-2 with TRBJ2-2; tentatively, D is TRBD2 (6 bases). The CDR3 covers 14 residues. Germline V gene sequence: CDR1 SGHAT, CDR2 FQNNGV. CDR3 nucleotide sequence: TGTGCCAGCCGGAGCCCTTTTAGGACCGGGGGGCTGTTTTTT. Translated: CASRSPFRTGGLFF.

At least ten counts were recorded for this clonotype. The chain joins TRBV3-1 to TRBJ2-5, with D unclear. In germline, CDR1 is LGHDT, CDR2 YNNKEL (reference sequence). The V and J ends lost 2 bases and 4 bases respectively, with 2 bases between them. This CDR3 is 11 amino acids long. DNA for the CDR3: TGTGCCAGCAGCCAAAGAGAGACCCAGTACTTC. It translates to CASSQRETQYF.

In its sample, this clonotype was seen a few times. The rearrangement links TRBV29-1 to TRBJ2-7; TRBD1 is a possible D gene (5 bases). Deletions cut 7 bases from V and 6 bases from J, with 16 bases between. Per the germline V gene, CDR1 is SQVTM and CDR2 is ANQGSEA. The CDR3 consists of 12 residues. For the CDR3, the DNA is TGCAGCGCCCTGGGGCCACACTCCGAGCAGTACTTC. Translating it yields CSALGPHSEQYF.

In this sample, this clonotype turned up many times. This chain's CDR3 is CASRGTSGNEQYF. Here the CDR3 DNA reads TGCGCCAGCCGTGGGACTAGCGGAAACGAGCAGTACTTC. The chain combines TRBV5-1 with TRBJ2-7; TRBD2 matches 11 bases. V was clipped by 7 bases and J by 5 bases; unmatched bases: 5. Germline V gene sequence: CDR1 SGHRS, CDR2 YFSETQ. This CDR3 contains 13 residues. Filled out from reference TRBV5-1 and TRBJ2-7, the complete variable domain reads KAGVTQTPRYLIKTRGQQVTLSCSPISGHRSVSWYQQTPGQGLQFLFEYFSETQRNKGNFPGRFSGRQFSNSRSEMNVSTLELGDSALYLCASRGTSGNEQYFGPGTRLTVT.

This chain uses TRBV28 with TRBJ2-7; no reliable D call. This CDR3 spans 11 amino acids. Germline lookup yields CDR1 MDHEN and CDR2 SYDVKM. Trimming shortened V by 1 base and J by 6 bases, and 4 bases separated the two germline ends. CDR3 DNA sequence: TGTGCCAGCAGTTTATCCCTCGAGCAGTACTTC. It specifies CASSLSLEQYF.

Only a few counts were recorded for this clonotype. The V and J genes are TRBV5-1 and TRBJ2-1; 8 nucleotides align to TRBD2. The J segment lost 5 bases and the V segment lost 0 bases, leaving 13 bases of the junction unmatched. Germline V gives CDR1 SGHRS, CDR2 YFSETQ. The CDR3 totals 18 residues. The CDR3 loop is CASSLAPTGGRRNNEQFF. The DNA of the CDR3 is TGCGCCAGCAGCTTGGCCCCCACGGGGGGGCGAAGGAACAATGAGCAGTTCTTC.

Points on this clonotype: This may be a read error: a much more frequent sequence differs by one nucleotide. The chain uses TRBV5-5 and TRBJ2-7, with D hard to call. V was cut by 7 bases and J by 3 bases, with 17 bases left in between. The CDR3 contains 14 residues. CDR1 SGHKS and CDR2 YYEKEE come from the germline V gene (reference sequence). CDR3: CASGPPGQNYEQYF. The DNA for the CDR3 is TGTGCCAGCGGCCCCCCGGGCCAAAACTACGAGCAGTACTTC.

The CDR3 region has the DNA TGCAGTGCTAGAATCCTGGGGACAGTGACCACAGATACGCAGTATTTT. This encodes CSARILGTVTTDTQYF. J is TRBJ2-3 and V is TRBV20-1, with 7 bases matching TRBD1. Germline V gene lookup returns CDR1 DFQATT and CDR2 SNEGSKA (reference sequence). J was trimmed by 2 bases and V by 2 bases; bases with no gene match: 10. The CDR3 consists of 16 residues.

This clonotype came up many times. The chain recombines TRBV6-1 with TRBJ1-3; D is unresolved. There are 15 residues in the CDR3. Trimming shortened V by 0 bases and J by 2 bases, and 8 bases separated the two germline ends. CDR1 is MNHNS, CDR2 SASEGT, per germline. This CDR3 is CASSEAGRTGNTIYF. CDR3 coding DNA: TGTGCCAGCAGTGAAGCCGGACGCACTGGAAACACCATATATTTT.

The V call is TRBV28, the J call TRBJ1-6; 7 nucleotides line up with TRBD1. Germline V gene sequence: CDR1 MDHEN, CDR2 SYDVKM. V shed 7 bases and J 7 bases; nucleotides not matched to a gene: 10. This CDR3 spans 15 amino acids. The CDR3: CASTQLTGYNSPLHF. CDR3 in DNA: TGTGCCAGCACCCAATTGACAGGGTACAATTCACCCCTCCACTTT.

The rearrangement uses TRBV7-3 and TRBJ1-1; 7 nucleotides agree with TRBD1. Losses at the gene ends were 2 bases for V and 1 base for J; bases not matched to a gene: 4. The CDR3 has 15 amino acids. From germline, CDR1 is SGHTA and CDR2 FQGTGA. DNA of the CDR3: TGTGCCAGCAGCTTACAAGGGGGCGCGAACACTGAAGCTTTCTTT. It yields the protein CASSLQGGANTEAFF.

This clonotype was observed many times. The chain combines TRBV20-1 with TRBJ2-1; 11 nucleotides agree with TRBD2. The J segment lost 9 bases and the V segment lost 1 base, leaving 17 bases of the junction unmatched. CDR1 DFQATT and CDR2 SNEGSKA come from the germline V gene (reference sequence). The CDR3 has 18 residues. The CDR3 protein is CSARALTSGEKYIGEQFF. CDR3 nucleotide sequence: TGCAGTGCTAGAGCCCTGACTAGCGGGGAGAAGTACATCGGTGAGCAGTTCTTC.

This clonotype was counted between two and nine times. The chain links TRBV7-2 to TRBJ2-5, with 7 bases aligning to TRBD2. V gave up 5 bases and J gave up 0 bases; unmatched junction bases: 3. Germline loops: CDR1 SGHTA, CDR2 FQGNSA. This CDR3 has 14 residues. CDR3 coding DNA: TGTGCCAGCAGCGGGGGGGGAAACCAAGAGACCCAGTACTTC. Its translation is CASSGGGNQETQYF.

In DNA, the CDR3 is TGTGCCAGCAGGCCGGGACAGGGTGGCCCTTACGAGCAGTACTTC. Translation: CASRPGQGGPYEQYF. J is TRBJ2-7 and V is TRBV7-2, with 9 bases aligning to TRBD1. This CDR3 contains 15 residues. In germline, CDR1 is SGHTA, CDR2 FQGNSA. V gave up 6 bases and J gave up 4 bases; unmatched junction bases: 10.

The chain links TRBV28 to TRBJ2-1, with D uncertain. In germline, CDR1 is MDHEN, CDR2 SYDVKM. Deletions cut 4 bases from V and 3 bases from J, with 13 bases between. The CDR3 spans 15 residues. In DNA form, the CDR3 reads TGTGCCAGCAGTTCACATATCGCACACTACAATGAGCAGTTCTTC. It translates to CASSSHIAHYNEQFF.

This clonotype was observed a few times. The genes are TRBV27 and TRBJ1-2, with D perhaps TRBD1 (5 bases). There are 13 residues in the CDR3. Trimming took 6 bases from V and 4 from J, leaving 12 bases between them. Germline V gene lookup returns CDR1 MNHEY and CDR2 SMNVEV (reference sequence). CDR3 sequence: CASRGDGPYGYTF. CDR3 bases: TGTGCCAGCAGGGGGGACGGGCCCTATGGCTACACCTTC.

This clonotype was found many times. The chain employs TRBV11-3 and TRBJ1-1; D is uncertain. The CDR3 extends over 13 amino acids. Germline CDR1 reads SGHNT; CDR2 reads YENEEA. V lost 1 base and J 7 bases, leaving 10 bases between the germline ends. CDR3 sequence: CASSLVPRGEAFF. The CDR3 bases are TGTGCCAGCAGCTTAGTACCTCGGGGTGAAGCTTTCTTT.